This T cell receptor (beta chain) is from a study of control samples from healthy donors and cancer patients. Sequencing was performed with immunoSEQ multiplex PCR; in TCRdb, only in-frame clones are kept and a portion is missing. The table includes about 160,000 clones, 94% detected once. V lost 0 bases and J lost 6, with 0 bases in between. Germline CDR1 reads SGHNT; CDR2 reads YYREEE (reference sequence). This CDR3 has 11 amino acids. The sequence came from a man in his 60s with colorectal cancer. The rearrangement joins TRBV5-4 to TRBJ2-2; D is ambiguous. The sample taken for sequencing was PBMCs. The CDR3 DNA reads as TGTGCCAGCAGCTTGGCCGGGGAGCTGTTTTTT. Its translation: CASSLAGELFF.